The 18 T cell receptor beta chains below all came from one sample that was sequenced in a study of T cell changes during pregnancy in multiple sclerosis. Only in-frame clones appear in the TCRdb table, and some are missing; sequencing was by immunoSEQ multiplex PCR. The table lists tens of thousands of clones, roughly 87% of them singletons, with approximately 6.9% in the top ten. The specimen was CD8+ T cells from peripheral blood mononuclear cells, collected in the second trimester of pregnancy. The receptors stem from a female donor with multiple sclerosis, enrolled in a pregnancy study.

This chain links TRBV28 with TRBJ1-1, with D tentatively TRBD1 (6 bases). Trimming cost V 8 bases and J 0 bases, with 13 bases left between them. CDR1 is MDHEN, CDR2 SYDVKM, per germline. The CDR3 is 14 amino acids. The CDR3 loop is CASYPRGMNTEAFF. The CDR3, as DNA: TGTGCCAGCTATCCCAGGGGCATGAACACTGAAGCTTTCTTT.

The V gene is TRBV5-1, the J gene TRBJ2-1, with 13 bases fitting TRBD2. Germline V gene data show CDR1 as SGHRS and CDR2 as YFSETQ. J lost 3 bases, V lost 5 bases, and 8 bases had no gene match. The CDR3 extends over 17 amino acids. CDR3 sequence (DNA): TGCGCCAGCAGTTACGGGACTAGCGGGACATACTACAATGAGCAGTTCTTC. Its protein product is CASSYGTSGTYYNEQFF.

The J gene is TRBJ2-1, the V gene TRBV5-1; D gene ambiguous. Trimming pared 5 bases from V and 6 bases from J, leaving 18 bases between. This CDR3 spans 15 amino acids. The germline CDR1 and CDR2 sequences are SGHRS and YFSETQ. CDR3 region: CASSLTPQSINEQFF. The CDR3 nucleotides are TGCGCCAGCAGTTTGACACCACAGAGCATCAATGAGCAGTTCTTC.

The chain employs TRBV29-1 and TRBJ2-3, with a tentative D call TRBD2 (6 bases). Deletions cut 4 bases from V and 0 bases from J, with 11 bases between. Per the germline V gene, CDR1 is SQVTM and CDR2 is ANQGSEA. The CDR3 covers 14 residues. The CDR3 DNA sequence: TGCAGCGTTGGCCCTAGCGAGAGCACAGATACGCAGTATTTT. The encoded protein is CSVGPSESTDTQYF.

V and J are TRBV5-6 and TRBJ2-7, with a possible D match to TRBD2 (5 bases). V lost 4 bases to trimming and J lost 0 bases, with 11 bases between them. Germline loops: CDR1 SGHDT, CDR2 YYEEEE. CDR3 length: 14 residues. The DNA of the CDR3 is TGTGCCAGCAGCGTATGGACTGCCTCCTACGAGCAGTACTTC. Its protein is CASSVWTASYEQYF.

The chain couples TRBV4-1 to TRBJ2-7; no reliable D call. Germline CDR1 and CDR2: MGHRA and YSYEKL. The CDR3 extends over 13 amino acids. Between the trimmed V and J ends, which lost 0 bases and 5 bases, there was a span of 8 bases. CDR3 amino acids: CASSQDPSNEQYF. The DNA of the CDR3 is TGCGCCAGCAGCCAAGATCCGTCTAACGAGCAGTACTTC.

The chain recombines TRBV11-2 with TRBJ2-7, with 7 bases lining up with TRBD1. The CDR3 has 14 amino acids. Germline V gene data show CDR1 as SGHAT and CDR2 as FQNNGV. J gave up 3 bases and V 1 base, and 3 bases lay outside the gene matches. CDR3 in amino acids: CASSLGGTDYEQYF. DNA for the CDR3: TGTGCCAGCAGCTTAGGAGGGACAGACTACGAGCAGTACTTC. The variable domain in full, completed from reference TRBV11-2 and TRBJ2-7, reads EAGVAQSPRYKIIEKRQSVAFWCNPISGHATLYWYQQILGQGPKLLIQFQNNGVVDDSQLPKDRFSAERLKGVDSTLKIQPAKLEDSAVYLCASSLGGTDYEQYFGPGTRLTVT.

The V and J genes are TRBV13 and TRBJ1-1; D is ambiguous. The V end was cut by 1 base, the J end by 1 base, with 7 bases between. This CDR3 has 14 amino acids. Germline assignment: CDR1 PRHDT and CDR2 FYEKMQ (reference sequence). For the CDR3, the DNA is TGTGCCAGCAGCTTAGTCCCGGGGAACACTGAAGCTTTCTTT. Translation: CASSLVPGNTEAFF.

This clone is large (0.1 to 1%) in the sample. The rearrangement links TRBV7-9 to TRBJ1-4; possible D gene TRBD1, 6 bases. CDR1 and CDR2 from the germline V gene are SEHNR and FQNEAQ (reference sequence). Trimming took 10 bases from V and 5 from J, leaving 14 bases between them. The CDR3 consists of 13 residues. CDR3 sequence: CATQGTMNEKLFF. The CDR3, as DNA: TGTGCCACCCAGGGGACGATGAATGAAAAACTGTTTTTT.

This chain connects TRBV27 to TRBJ1-1; the D gene is possibly TRBD1 (5 bases). The germline V gene has CDR1 MNHEY and CDR2 SMNVEV (reference sequence). Trimming removed 2 bases from V and 1 base from J, with 5 bases in between. This CDR3 is built from 13 residues. CDR3 DNA: TGTGCCAGCAGTTTAGGACAGAACACTGAAGCTTTCTTT. Its translation: CASSLGQNTEAFF.

The CDR3 region is CASSQIGQNNEQFF. The CDR3, as DNA: TGCGCCAGCAGCCAAATCGGACAGAACAATGAGCAGTTCTTC. The gene calls are TRBV4-3 and TRBJ2-1, with a possible D match to TRBD1 (6 bases). Trimming removed 2 bases at V and 5 bases at J, with 10 bases between. This CDR3 is built from 14 residues. CDR1 and CDR2 (germline): LGHNA, YSLEER.

The genes are TRBV7-9 and TRBJ1-1; 8 bases line up with TRBD1. After removal of 4 bases from V and 1 base from J, the junction contained 5 bases not matched to a gene. In germline, CDR1 is SEHNR, CDR2 FQNEAQ (reference sequence). CDR3 size: 15 residues. CDR3 in amino acids: CASSWTGTGNTEAFF. The CDR3 coding sequence is TGTGCCAGCAGCTGGACCGGGACAGGGAACACTGAAGCTTTCTTT.

This chain connects TRBV28 to TRBJ1-6, with 7 bases fitting TRBD1. The CDR3 is 20 residues long. Trimming removed 1 base from V and 0 bases from J; junction bases left unmatched: 12. Germline-derived CDR1 and CDR2 are MDHEN and SYDVKM. This CDR3 is CASSLLAGQSYHSYNSPLHF. The DNA for the CDR3 is TGTGCCAGCAGTTTATTGGCGGGACAGTCTTACCACTCCTATAATTCACCCCTCCACTTT.

This chain uses TRBV7-9 with TRBJ2-1, with 14 bases lining up with TRBD2. Germline values: CDR1 SEHNR, CDR2 FQNEAQ (reference sequence). V dropped 6 bases and J dropped 4; count of bases not matched to a gene: 5. This CDR3 contains 16 residues. CDR3 sequence: CASSSTSGGAYNEQFF. DNA of the CDR3: TGTGCCAGCAGTTCGACTAGCGGGGGGGCGTACAATGAGCAGTTCTTC.

V and J are TRBV6-6 and TRBJ1-4; D is ambiguous. The CDR3 consists of 14 residues. Germline V gene lookup returns CDR1 MNHNY and CDR2 SVGAGI (reference sequence). CDR3: CTTGHTATNEKLFF. The CDR3 DNA is TGTACCACCGGCCATACAGCAACTAATGAAAAACTGTTTTTT.

The genes are TRBV2 and TRBJ2-7; TRBD1 agrees at 9 bases. This CDR3 comprises 15 residues. Germline loops: CDR1 SNHLY, CDR2 FYNNEI. Trimming at V came to 3 bases and at J to 5 bases, leaving 8 bases not matched to a gene. DNA of the CDR3: TGTGCCAGCAGTGATTCGGACAGGGGATACCACGAGCAGTACTTC. As protein: CASSDSDRGYHEQYF.

The rearrangement links TRBV27 to TRBJ2-2, with a weak D call TRBD1 (6 bases). The CDR3 length is 14 residues. The V gene's germline CDR1 is MNHEY and CDR2 SMNVEV (reference sequence). Trimming cost V 5 bases and J 6 bases, with 13 bases left between them. This chain's CDR3 is CASSPGQISGELFF. In DNA, the CDR3 is TGTGCCAGCAGTCCCGGACAGATCTCCGGGGAGCTGTTTTTT.

The rearrangement uses TRBV6-1 and TRBJ2-5; 8 bases fit TRBD2. Germline CDR1 and CDR2: MNHNS and SASEGT. The CDR3 spans 15 residues. Trimming removed 2 bases from V and 5 bases from J; junction bases left unmatched: 7. This CDR3 reads CASSEFGGGLETQYF. In DNA, the CDR3 is TGTGCCAGCAGTGAATTCGGGGGGGGCTTGGAGACCCAGTACTTC.